The clone carrying this T cell receptor beta chain has just a few counts. This record comes from a study of blood T cell repertoires in COVID-19. The method was immunoSEQ multiplex PCR; TCRdb's version includes in-frame clones alone and lacks a portion of them. Seen here are 200,000 to 250,000 clones, roughly 88% observed once, and the top ten hold 9.7%. Sequenced: peripheral blood. The TCR sequence derives from a man over 45 with active or convalescent COVID-19.

As DNA, the CDR3 is TGTGCCAGCAGTTCAGGGTGGGGCTCCTATAATTCACCCCTCCACTTT. This sequence encodes CASSSGWGSYNSPLHF. V gene TRBV5-6 combines with J gene TRBJ1-6, with D tentatively TRBD1 (5 bases). V was clipped by 5 bases and J by 0 bases, with 12 bases between them. In germline, CDR1 is SGHDT, CDR2 YYEEEE. The length of the CDR3 is 16 residues.